This TCR beta chain was recorded in a study of OX40 agonist ivuxolimab in advanced cancers. With respect to the entire study: The costimulatory receptor OX40 (CD134) was targeted by ivuxolimab, a fully human IgG2 agonistic monoclonal antibody. Intravenous ivuxolimab was administered to patients every 2 weeks at six dose levels: 0.01, 0.1, 0.3, 1.5, 3 and 10 mg/kg. Of the approximately 50 dose-escalation patients, hepatocellular carcinoma was present in about 19, melanoma in around 15, renal cell carcinoma in 9 and head and neck cancer in 9. A male proportion of roughly 80% and a mean age of approximately 61 years, ranging from about 20 to 80, were recorded for the dose-escalation cohort. Patients were allowed to have had prior anti-PD-1, anti-PD-L1 or anti-CTLA-4 therapy, and approximately 40% of the dose-escalation patients had been treated with checkpoint inhibitors. Partial responses were achieved by three dose-escalation patients, of whom one had hepatocellular carcinoma and two had cutaneous melanoma. Peripheral TCRbeta sequencing aimed to test whether ivuxolimab altered TCR sequence diversity and caused clonal T-cell expansion. The paper covers the monotherapy dose-escalation part of the phase I ivuxolimab trial, which included N = 52 patients. What the authors observed across the whole study: The antigen specificity of the peripheral T cells that underwent clonal expansion was not determined. In partial responders in the 0.1-3.0 mg/kg groups, normalized peripheral clonal expansion was found to be among the lowest, especially among CD8+ T cells. After ivuxolimab, more expanded clones were found on average in CD8+ T cells than in CD4+ T cells. Low levels of normalized T-cell clonal expansion were also seen in some patients who did not respond. At doses from 0.1 to 3.0 mg/kg, clonal expansion was seen in both CD4+ and CD8+ blood T cells between baseline and week 6.

Relative to germline, V is 2 bases shorter and J is 1 base shorter, with 11 bases between their ends. The CDR3 contains 14 residues, cysteine and phenylalanine counted. CDR3 DNA only is kept here, 42 bases in frame from base 1. CDR1 GTSNPN and CDR2 SVGIG are derived from the germline V gene (reference sequence). Points on this clone: No antigen is known for it. The record has no base qualities; no much larger clone is one base away.

The trial excluded patients who had a history of autoimmune disease or were on systemic immunosuppression. Peripheral blood for TCR sequencing was collected from all dose cohorts at baseline, on cycle 4 day 1, and on cycle 7 day 1. The samples were taken from a phase I, first-in-human, multicenter, open-label dose-escalation trial of ivuxolimab. The trial enrolled adults with locally advanced or metastatic head and neck squamous cell, hepatocellular, melanoma or renal cell carcinoma. CD4+ and CD8+ T cells were sorted separately from peripheral blood before TCR sequencing. Genomic DNA was extracted from sorted cells for sequencing of the TCRbeta CDR3 region. The immunoSEQ Assay was used to sequence the TCRbeta CDR3 regions. Drawn from immuneACCESS, this table holds only the in-frame rearrangements with V and J called that TCRdb kept. Clones are partly lost; checked studies trace under half to an unresolved V gene and leave the rest unexplained. The sample records around 97,000 clones, 70% to 90% of which are singletons. 5.5% of the sample belongs to the ten largest clones.

Recombination joined TRBV30 with TRBJ1-1; confidence is insufficient to name the D gene. The material was CD4+ or CD8+ T cells sorted from blood, obtained in a trial of the OX40 agonist ivuxolimab. The clonotype was recovered from an adult with an advanced solid tumor such as melanoma, head and neck, liver or kidney cancer. The CDR3 region reads CAWSLDGRNTEAFF. The nucleotide sequence is given as TGTGCCTGGAGTCTCGACGGAAGGAACACTGAAGCTTTCTTT.